This note documents a single T cell receptor (beta chain) sequence. This clone was seen a handful of times. What antigen it recognizes has not been identified. There are no base qualities to consult, and no much larger clone falls within one base. This sample was included in a study of blood T cell repertoires in COVID-19 (dated by TCRdb to about 2020). Study-wide context: Collaborator samples came from the United States, Italy and Spain and covered acute and convalescent phases of COVID-19. The repertoires were released in a freely available public database intended as a resource for research on the immune response to SARS-CoV-2. Nearly every sample came with metadata listing a de-identified subject ID, COVID-19 status, age in years and sex. Samples came from the ongoing ImmuneRACE study (first 160 participants) plus 1,254 subjects from 6 global collaborators. The prospective study material was composed of cDNA or gDNA derived from T cells, B-cell-depleted T cells, or PBMCs. Where available, HLA class I and class II types were obtained from metadata supplied by the sample provider rather than from assay-based typing. Deeply sampled blood TCRbeta repertoires from subjects exposed to, actively infected with, or recovered from COVID-19 were included in the dataset. Overall study results and their limits: The amount of clinical and demographic metadata varied by source and participant and was provided uncurated.

TCRbeta CDR3 regions were amplified from genomic DNA using the immunoSEQ Assay, a bias-controlled multiplex PCR. The source study handled its data this way. The number of nucleated cells in each sample was estimated from the amplification of reference gene primers within the assay. To quantify the absolute abundance of each unique TCRbeta CDR3 rearrangement, sequence reads were collapsed and filtered. For each sample, productive Simpson clonality was calculated by taking the square root of Simpson's diversity index across productive rearrangements. What TCRdb holds here is the immuneACCESS table cut down to in-frame rearrangements. Part of the clones is not present; checked against another copy, under half of the missing clones reflect an unresolved V gene, and the others are unexplained. From that table come the V and J calls and clone size; the DNA was used to work out D and trimming. A total of more than 150,000 clones appear in this sample, 81% of them only once. The biggest ten clones account for 12% of the sample.

In Seattle, one collaborating source enrolled patients while the infection was active and tracked those patients longitudinally over the course of disease. The collaborating institutions used their own protocols to collect whole blood in K2EDTA tubes. Collaborator samples were shipped for TCRbeta analysis as frozen whole blood, isolated PBMCs, or DNA extracted from either sample type. Inclusive of the bounding cysteine and phenylalanine, the CDR3 is 13 residues long. This entry keeps only the CDR3 DNA: 39 bases, framed from base 1. CDR1 and CDR2 were assigned from the germline V gene as KGHDR and SFDVKD. V gives up 4 bases and J gives up 1 base, and the segment between their germline ends measures 3 bases.

The TCR originated in a woman aged 80 or older with COVID-19, enrolled during active disease. The chain links TRBV24-1 with TRBJ2-2; there is no confident call for the D gene. Sequences were obtained from peripheral blood. The sequence in DNA is TGTGCCACCAGTGACCAGAACACCGGGGAGCTGTTTTTT. Translation gives CATSDQNTGELFF.